The sequence of this T cell receptor (beta chain) was determined in a study of T cell repertoires in cytomegalovirus infection (dated by TCRdb to about 2019). The study in broad terms: Peptide stimulations targeted recently identified HLA-C-restricted CMV epitopes, whose presentation resists viral immunomodulation, together with well-studied HLA-B-restricted epitopes. Donor HLA type was relevant to the analysis, as public TCR beta signatures indicated carriage of CMV infection together with the matching HLA type. Paper-wide results and their limitations: In both this cohort and an independent cohort of several hundred donors, the cumulative frequency of public TCR beta family members distinguished carriers of CMV infection plus the relevant HLA type. The ex vivo response was dominated by HLA-C-restricted CMV-specific TCR beta clonotypes, which also provided the single most frequent clonotype in two of eight donors.

A distance of 15 bases separates the germline ends of V and J, which lose 4 bases and 6 bases respectively. The germline V gene supplies CDR1 SGHVS and CDR2 FNYEAQ. The CDR3 sequence holds 15 residues, the cysteine and phenylalanine included. Of all the DNA, just the CDR3 is kept, 45 bases in frame from base 1. About this clonotype itself: Its specific antigen is unknown. A much bigger clone sits one base away, suggesting this may be a read error.

Data came from an Illumina HiSeq 1500. TCRdb redid the processing of the public reads, applying fastp at Q25 and MiXCR, and retained in-frame beta chains. Every distinct CDR3 protein forms one entry, paired with its most common genes and DNA. The sample yields roughly 120,000 distinct CDR3 sequences; about 31% were counted once. 45% to 65% of the sample comes from the top ten. The sample's treatment or condition label, in plain terms: in vitro stimulation with specific CMV peptide epitopes to enrich CMV-specific T cells. The sample was CD8+ T cells from cultured PBMCs, taken from culture after CMV antigen stimulation. This receptor was taken from a human donor in good health (CMV status not recorded). Some clones in this sample may be carry-over from other donors' samples. Recombination linked TRBV7-6 to TRBJ2-2; the D segment could be TRBD1, given 5 matching bases. This receptor carries the CDR3 CASSSPGIGSGELFF. The sequenced DNA is TGTGCCAGCAGCTCCCCAGGGATCGGGTCCGGGGAGCTGTTTTTT.